Shown below are 8 T cell receptor beta chains from a single sample sequenced in a study of OX40 agonist ivuxolimab in advanced cancers. Measured with immunoSEQ multiplex PCR; TCRdb has only the in-frame clones, and not every one. The repertoire holds roughly 76,000 clones, with approximately 85% as singletons. Sequences were derived from CD4+ or CD8+ T cells sorted from blood, sampled in a trial of the OX40 agonist ivuxolimab. The receptors stem from an adult with an advanced solid tumor such as melanoma, head and neck, liver or kidney cancer.

This clone is a singleton in its sample. This same CDR3 is encoded by further DNA sequences in the sample. The V call is TRBV5-1, the J call TRBJ2-1; D remains unclear. V shed 0 bases and J shed 1 base, with 5 bases lying between them. Germline loops: CDR1 SGHRS, CDR2 YFSETQ. The CDR3 has 14 amino acids. This CDR3 reads CASSLAGSYNEQFF. In nucleotides, the CDR3 is TGCGCCAGCAGCTTGGCCGGTTCCTACAATGAGCAGTTCTTC.

This chain joins TRBV11-3 and TRBJ1-5, with TRBD1 matching over 7 bases. The CDR3 covers 14 residues. After removal of 5 bases from V and 8 bases from J, the junction contained 9 bases not matched to a gene. Looked up from germline, CDR1 is SGHNT and CDR2 is YENEEA. CDR3 amino acids: CASSPRDRPEPQHF. CDR3 nucleotides: TGTGCCAGCAGCCCTAGGGACAGACCAGAGCCCCAGCATTTT.

There are a few counts of this clone. V and J are TRBV2 and TRBJ1-3; D is unclear. The CDR3 is made up of 14 amino acids. V lost 2 bases and J lost 0, with 5 bases in between. Germline V CDR1 and CDR2: SNHLY, FYNNEI. This CDR3 is CASSELGSGNTIYF. The CDR3 DNA sequence: TGTGCCAGCAGTGAACTGGGCTCTGGAAACACCATATATTTT.

In this sample, this clone turned up a few times. The rearrangement links TRBV5-4 to TRBJ2-7; D remains ambiguous. From germline, CDR1 is SGHNT and CDR2 YYREEE (reference sequence). The CDR3 has 11 residues. V was cut by 3 bases and J by 5 bases, with 6 bases left in between. CDR3 residues: CASSSGDEQYF. CDR3 nucleotides: TGTGCCAGCAGCTCAGGCGACGAGCAGTACTTC. Full variable domain (missing parts from reference TRBV5-4 and TRBJ2-7): ETGVTQSPTHLIKTRGQQVTLRCSSQSGHNTVSWYQQALGQGPQFIFQYYREEENGRGNFPPRFSGLQFPNYSSELNVNALELDDSALYLCASSSGDEQYFGPGTRLTVT.

The rearrangement uses TRBV9 and TRBJ1-2; possible D gene TRBD1, 5 bases. V lost 0 bases, J lost 2 bases, and 11 bases lay in between. The germline V gene has CDR1 SGDLS and CDR2 YYNGEE. The CDR3 extends over 15 amino acids. CDR3 in amino acids: CASSVGDSSNYGYTF. The CDR3 DNA follows: TGTGCCAGCAGCGTAGGCGACAGTTCGAACTATGGCTACACCTTC.

This clone was found a few times. The chain links TRBV30 to TRBJ1-3; D gene unclear. The CDR3 spans 16 residues. The germline V and J ends were trimmed by 5 bases and 3 bases, with 20 bases remaining between them. The V gene's germline CDR1 is GTSNPN and CDR2 SVGIG (reference sequence). CDR3 sequence: CAWDPMGRVGGNTIYF. CDR3 coding DNA: TGTGCCTGGGATCCTATGGGAAGGGTCGGTGGAAACACCATATATTTT. The whole variable domain, remainder taken from reference TRBV30 and TRBJ1-3, is SQTIHQWPATLVQPVGSPLSLECTVEGTSNPNLYWYRQAAGRGLQLLFYSVGIGQISSEVPQNLSASRPQDRQFILSSKKLLLSDSGFYLCAWDPMGRVGGNTIYFGEGSWLTVV.

This clone occurred a few times. The chain combines TRBV12-5 with TRBJ2-7; D remains unclear. The germline V gene has CDR1 LGHNT and CDR2 FRNRAP. The CDR3 extends over 13 amino acids. Trimming removed 1 base from V and 4 bases from J, with 8 bases in between. The CDR3 nucleotides are TGTGCTAGTGGTTTGGGAACCAGGTACGAGCAGTACTTC. Encoded protein: CASGLGTRYEQYF.

In its sample, this clone was seen a few times. In DNA form, the CDR3 reads TGTGCCAGCAGCTATGGAGGGTTAGGTGGGGGCTACACCTTC. Protein sequence: CASSYGGLGGGYTF. The chain is built from TRBV27 and TRBJ1-2; D not certain. CDR1 and CDR2 (germline): MNHEY, SMNVEV (reference sequence). The CDR3 length is 14 residues. V was pared by 6 bases and J by 8 bases, with 19 bases between.